These 5 T cell receptor beta chains share one sample of origin, sequenced in a study of molecular identifiers for immune sequencing clone quantification. TCRdb reprocessed the PCR reads via MiXCR and lists one record per CDR3 protein. The top ten clones hold 1.4% of a sample with around 9,000 distinct CDR3 sequences, approximately 20% of them seen once. Sequencing input: naive CD8+ T cells from blood, with Jurkat cell RNA spiked in. The subset was: FACS-sorted CD8+CD4-CCR7+CD45RA+ naive T cells. Receptors originate from a human donor in good health. Some libraries in this study had Jurkat cell RNA spiked in.

This clonotype was detected ten times or more. This chain links TRBV11-2 with TRBJ2-6; TRBD1 agrees at 9 bases. The junction had 3 bases not matched to a gene; V was cut back by 4 bases and J by 2 bases. The CDR3 extends over 16 amino acids. The germline V gene encodes CDR1 SGHAT and CDR2 FQNNGV. The CDR3 sequence: CASSSDRGAGANVLTF. The CDR3 bases are TGTGCCAGCAGCTCGGACAGGGGAGCTGGGGCCAACGTCCTGACTTTC.

In its sample, this clonotype was seen many times. A much larger clone sits a single nucleotide away, making a read error possible. This rearrangement joins TRBV20-1 to TRBJ2-3, with 9 bases that match TRBD1. The germline gives CDR1 DFQATT, CDR2 SNEGSKA (reference sequence). The CDR3 spans 16 residues. CDR3 sequence: CSATQAGTGITDTRYF. Written as DNA, the CDR3 is TGCAGTGCTACTCAAGCCGGGACAGGGATCACAGATACGCGGTATTTT.

This clonotype appeared many times. The chain carries TRBV12-3 or TRBV12-4 and TRBJ2-5, with unresolved D. With 5 bases removed from V and 5 bases from J, the gap between germline ends came to 12 bases. This CDR3 is built from 13 residues. In DNA, the CDR3 is TGTGCCAGCAGTGTCAGGCCTGGGGAGACCCAGTACTTC. Its protein is CASSVRPGETQYF.

Many counts were recorded for this clonotype. At one boundary the junction diverges from the germline segment, which might be a read error. The chain carries TRBV7-7 and TRBJ2-5; possibly TRBD1 for D (5 bases). Germline V gene lookup returns CDR1 SSHAT and CDR2 FNYEAQ (reference sequence). CDR3 length: 13 amino acids. The CDR3, as DNA: TGTGCTAGCAGCGCGGACATTGAAGAGACCCAGTACTTC. It specifies CASSADIEETQYF. Filled out from reference TRBV7-7 and TRBJ2-5, the complete variable domain reads GAGVSQSPRYKVTKRGQDVTLRCDPISSHATLYWYQQALGQGPEFLTYFNYEAQPDKSGLPSDRFSAERPEGSISTLTIQRTEQRDSAMYRCASSADIEETQYFGPGTRLLVL.

By frequency in the sample, this clonotype is medium-sized. The chain employs TRBV6-2 or TRBV6-3 and TRBJ2-2, with D hard to call. The CDR3 extends over 13 amino acids. In germline, CDR1 is MNHEY, CDR2 SVGEGT. Trimming took off 4 bases at V and 5 bases at J, with 8 bases between the two ends. The CDR3 nucleotides are TGTGCCAGCAGTTGGACGGCAACCGGGGAGCTGTTTTTT. Its protein is CASSWTATGELFF.